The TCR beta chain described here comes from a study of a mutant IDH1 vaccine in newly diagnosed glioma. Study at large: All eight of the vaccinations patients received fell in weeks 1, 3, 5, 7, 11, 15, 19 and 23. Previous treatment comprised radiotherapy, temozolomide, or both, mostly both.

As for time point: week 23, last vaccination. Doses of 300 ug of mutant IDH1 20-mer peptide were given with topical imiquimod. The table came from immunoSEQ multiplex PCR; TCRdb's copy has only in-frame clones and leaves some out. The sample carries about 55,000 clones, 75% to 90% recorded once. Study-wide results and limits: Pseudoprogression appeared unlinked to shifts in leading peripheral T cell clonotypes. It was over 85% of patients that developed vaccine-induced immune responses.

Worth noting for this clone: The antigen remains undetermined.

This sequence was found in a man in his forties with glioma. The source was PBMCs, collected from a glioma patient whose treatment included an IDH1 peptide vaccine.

The CDR3 spells CAALGGTEAFF. As DNA, the CDR3 is TGTGCAGCTCTCGGGGGGACTGAAGCTTTCTTT. V is TRBV6-1 and J is TRBJ1-1; tentatively, D is TRBD1 (5 bases). CDR3 size: 11 residues. Germline V CDR1 and CDR2: MNHNS, SASEGT.